The source of this TCR beta chain is a study of patients and donors after allogeneic stem cell transplantation. J gave up 3 bases and V 0 bases, and 4 bases lay outside the gene matches. Germline assignment: CDR1 LGHNA and CDR2 YSLEER. The CDR3 sequence is 16 residues long. This clonotype was seen ten or more times. TCRdb re-analysed the RT-PCR reads in MiXCR, keeping a single row per CDR3 protein. Of roughly 880,000 distinct CDR3 sequences in the sample, under 20% were seen once. The clonotype comes from a human donor who was either an allogeneic HSCT recipient or a stem cell or donor lymphocyte infusion donor (not recorded which). It is not recorded whose cells these are; they may come from a transplant donor. The rearrangement uses TRBV4-3 and TRBJ2-1; 8 nucleotides line up with TRBD2. Sequenced sample: blood, either unsorted or a sorted T cell fraction (not recorded which). The CDR3, as DNA: TGCGCCAGCAGCCAAGAAGGGCTAGCGGGCTACAATGAGCAGTTCTTC. Its protein is CASSQEGLAGYNEQFF.